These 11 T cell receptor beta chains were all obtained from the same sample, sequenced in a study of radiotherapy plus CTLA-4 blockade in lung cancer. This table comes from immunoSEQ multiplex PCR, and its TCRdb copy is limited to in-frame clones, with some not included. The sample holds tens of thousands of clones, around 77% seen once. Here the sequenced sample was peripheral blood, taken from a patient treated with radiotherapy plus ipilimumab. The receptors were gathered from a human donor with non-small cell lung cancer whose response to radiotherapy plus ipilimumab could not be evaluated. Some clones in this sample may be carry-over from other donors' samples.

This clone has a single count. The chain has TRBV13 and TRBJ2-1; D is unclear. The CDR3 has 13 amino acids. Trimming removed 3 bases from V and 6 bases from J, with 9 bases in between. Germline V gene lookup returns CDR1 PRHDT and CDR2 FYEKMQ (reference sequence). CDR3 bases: TGTGCCAGCAGCTTTCCCGGCGGCAATGAGCAGTTCTTC. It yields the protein CASSFPGGNEQFF.

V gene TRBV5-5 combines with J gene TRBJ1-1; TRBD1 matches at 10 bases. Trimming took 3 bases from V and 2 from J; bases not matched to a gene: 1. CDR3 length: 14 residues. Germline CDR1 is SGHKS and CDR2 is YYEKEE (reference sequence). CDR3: CASSWDRGNTEAFF. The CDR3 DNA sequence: TGTGCCAGCAGCTGGGACAGGGGAAACACTGAAGCTTTCTTT.

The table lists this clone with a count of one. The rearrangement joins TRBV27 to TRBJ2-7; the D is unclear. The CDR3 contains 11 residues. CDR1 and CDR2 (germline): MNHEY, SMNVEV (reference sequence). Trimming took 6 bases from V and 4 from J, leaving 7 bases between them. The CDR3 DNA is TGTGCCAGCAGGAGAGGTTACGAGCAGTACTTC. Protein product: CASRRGYEQYF.

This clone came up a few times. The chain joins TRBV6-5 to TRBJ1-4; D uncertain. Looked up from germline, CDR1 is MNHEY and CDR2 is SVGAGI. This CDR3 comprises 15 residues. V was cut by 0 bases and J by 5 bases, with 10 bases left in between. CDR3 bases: TGTGCCAGCAGTTACTCCTACCCTTCAAATGAAAAACTGTTTTTT. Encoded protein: CASSYSYPSNEKLFF.

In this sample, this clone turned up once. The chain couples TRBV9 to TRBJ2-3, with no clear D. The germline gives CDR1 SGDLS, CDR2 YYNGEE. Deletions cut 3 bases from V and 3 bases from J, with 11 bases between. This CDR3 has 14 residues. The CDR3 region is CASSAGGWTDTQYF. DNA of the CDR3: TGTGCCAGCAGCGCCGGTGGTTGGACAGATACGCAGTATTTT. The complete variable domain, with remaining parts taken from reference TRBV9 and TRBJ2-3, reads DSGVTQTPKHLITATGQRVTLRCSPRSGDLSVYWYQQSLDQGLQFLIQYYNGEERAKGNILERFSAQQFPDLHSELNLSSLELGDSALYFCASSAGGWTDTQYFGPGTRLTVL.

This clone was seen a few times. In DNA form, the CDR3 reads TGTGCCAGCAGTGACCCCGGGACTTCTTTCACAGATACGCAGTATTTT. The encoded protein is CASSDPGTSFTDTQYF. V usage is TRBV25-1 and J usage is TRBJ2-3; TRBD2 is a possible D gene (6 bases). Germline V gene data show CDR1 as MGHDK and CDR2 as SYGVNS. The CDR3 consists of 16 residues. Between the trimmed V and J ends, which lost 3 bases and 2 bases, there was a span of 15 bases.

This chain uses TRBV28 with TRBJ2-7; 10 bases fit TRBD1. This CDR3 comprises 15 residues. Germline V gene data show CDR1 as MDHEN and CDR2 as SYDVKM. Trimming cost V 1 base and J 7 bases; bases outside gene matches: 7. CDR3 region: CASSLLGTGVWEQYF. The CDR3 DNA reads TGTGCCAGCAGTTTATTAGGGACAGGGGTGTGGGAGCAGTACTTC.

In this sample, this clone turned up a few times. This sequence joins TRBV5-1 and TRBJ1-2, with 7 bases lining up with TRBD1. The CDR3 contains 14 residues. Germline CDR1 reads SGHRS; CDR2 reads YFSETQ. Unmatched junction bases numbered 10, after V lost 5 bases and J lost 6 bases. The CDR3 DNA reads TGCGCCAGCAGTTCCTTACAGACAGGGCATGGCTACACCTTC. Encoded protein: CASSSLQTGHGYTF.

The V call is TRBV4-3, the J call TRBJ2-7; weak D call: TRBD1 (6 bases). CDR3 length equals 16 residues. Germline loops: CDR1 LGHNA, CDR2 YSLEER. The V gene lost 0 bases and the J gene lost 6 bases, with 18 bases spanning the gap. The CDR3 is CASSQDWGQGSREQYF. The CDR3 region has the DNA TGCGCCAGCAGCCAAGATTGGGGGCAGGGATCCCGCGAGCAGTACTTC.

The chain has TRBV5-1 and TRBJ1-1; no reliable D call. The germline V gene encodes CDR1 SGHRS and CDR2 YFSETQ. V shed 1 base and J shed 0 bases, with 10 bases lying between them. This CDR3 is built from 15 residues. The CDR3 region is CASSLSGPVNTEAFF. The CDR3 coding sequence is TGCGCCAGCAGCTTGAGCGGACCGGTGAACACTGAAGCTTTCTTT.

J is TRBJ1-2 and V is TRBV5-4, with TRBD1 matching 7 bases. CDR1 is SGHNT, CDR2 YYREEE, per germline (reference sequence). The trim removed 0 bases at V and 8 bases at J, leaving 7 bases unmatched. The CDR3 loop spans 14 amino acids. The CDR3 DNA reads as TGTGCCAGCAGCTTGGGTGAGGGGGCCGGAGGCTACACCTTC. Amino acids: CASSLGEGAGGYTF.